This T cell receptor beta chain was sequenced in a study of cytomegalovirus exposure and HLA in healthy donors. Points from the study as a whole: Reports described diagnosis of cytomegalovirus status by the classifier as highly specific and sensitive.

From germline, CDR1 is SGHDN and CDR2 FVKESK. Trimming cost V 1 base and J 4 bases; bases outside gene matches: 11. This CDR3 spans 17 amino acids. Regarding this clone: Its specificity is unknown.

PCR primers comprised 60 Vbeta and 13 Jbeta primers. Assay: immunoSEQ multiplex PCR; the TCRdb copy retains only in-frame clones and omits some. The sample's table shows around 29,000 clones. The receptor was derived from a man aged 25 to 45 in good health and CMV-seronegative. The chain recombines TRBV14 with TRBJ2-7; 9 nucleotides line up with TRBD1. The material sequenced was PBMCs. The CDR3 here is CASSQAFTGTGMYEQYF. CDR3 sequence (DNA): TGTGCCAGCAGCCAAGCATTTACCGGGACAGGGATGTACGAGCAGTACTTC.